This TCR beta chain was recorded in a study of OX40 agonist ivuxolimab in advanced cancers. General study results and limits: Undetermined was the antigen specificity of the expanded peripheral T cells.

Regarding this clone: What it binds is unknown.

The germline V gene encodes CDR1 MGHRA and CDR2 YSYEKL. The CDR3 sequence is 14 residues long. V dropped 4 bases and J dropped 8; count of bases not matched to a gene: 7. Sequencing used immunoSEQ multiplex PCR; TCRdb keeps in-frame clones, though not all of them. The sample records about 26,000 clones, 83% being singletons. The sample here was CD4+ or CD8+ T cells sorted from blood, taken in a trial of the OX40 agonist ivuxolimab. The chain joins TRBV4-1 to TRBJ2-1; TRBD1 agrees at 8 bases. This TCR derives from an adult with an advanced solid tumor such as melanoma, head and neck, liver or kidney cancer. CDR3 sequence: CASSPGTGFYEQFF. Here the CDR3 DNA reads TGCGCCAGCAGCCCCGGGACAGGTTTCTATGAGCAGTTCTTC.